These T cell receptor beta chains were read from a single sample in a study of blood T cell repertoires in COVID-19. The assay was immunoSEQ multiplex PCR, and TCRdb's table has in-frame clones only and misses some. The sample includes about 240,000 clones, roughly four fifths of them seen just once. Material for sequencing was peripheral blood. These TCRs come from a woman aged 80 or over with COVID-19, enrolled during active disease. CDR3s include the opening cysteine and the closing phenylalanine or tryptophan. Fields, in order: clone size, D gene, J gene, V gene, CDR3 protein, CDR3 DNA. D genes are given only for firm matches. Size is stated for part of the rows, as once, few or many counts, or as a class when the clone is expanded.

abundance: .; d_gene: TRBD1; j_gene: TRBJ1-2; v_gene: TRBV30; CDR3aa: CAWSPDRRNGGGYTF; CDR3nt: TGTGCCTGGAGTCCGGACAGGAGGAATGGAGGAGGCTACACCTTC
abundance: .; d_gene: .; j_gene: TRBJ2-3; v_gene: TRBV28; CDR3aa: CASSLVGQILRTDTQYF; CDR3nt: TGTGCCAGCAGTTTGGTTGGACAAATACTTCGCACAGATACGCAGTATTTT
abundance: .; d_gene: .; j_gene: TRBJ1-2; v_gene: TRBV14; CDR3aa: CASSQLKQTGAVGYTF; CDR3nt: TGTGCCAGCAGCCAACTCAAACAGACAGGAGCAGTGGGGTACACCTTC
abundance: .; d_gene: .; j_gene: TRBJ1-3; v_gene: TRBV6-2/TRBV6-3; CDR3aa: CASSLQGPSSGNTIYF; CDR3nt: TGTGCCAGCAGTTTACAGGGACCAAGCTCTGGAAACACCATATATTTT
abundance: .; d_gene: TRBD1; j_gene: TRBJ1-3; v_gene: TRBV5-5; CDR3aa: CASSSTGAGNTIYF; CDR3nt: TGTGCCAGCAGCTCAACAGGGGCTGGAAACACCATATATTTT
abundance: .; d_gene: .; j_gene: TRBJ2-2; v_gene: TRBV2; CDR3aa: CASRPGQSGELFF; CDR3nt: TGTGCCAGCAGGCCAGGACAATCCGGGGAGCTGTTTTTT
abundance: .; d_gene: .; j_gene: TRBJ2-1; v_gene: TRBV28; CDR3aa: CASRGGGGSYNEQFF; CDR3nt: TGTGCCAGCAGGGGGGGAGGCGGTTCCTACAATGAGCAGTTCTTC
abundance: .; d_gene: .; j_gene: TRBJ1-2; v_gene: TRBV5-6; CDR3aa: CASSFQETVYGYTF; CDR3nt: TGTGCCAGCAGCTTTCAGGAAACTGTCTATGGCTACACCTTC
abundance: once; d_gene: .; j_gene: TRBJ2-5; v_gene: TRBV6-5; CDR3aa: CASTRTPQETQYF; CDR3nt: TGTGCCAGCACTCGGACTCCTCAAGAGACCCAGTACTTC
abundance: .; d_gene: .; j_gene: TRBJ1-1; v_gene: TRBV5-1; CDR3aa: CASSLQAEMNTEAFF; CDR3nt: TGCGCCAGCAGCTTGCAGGCAGAAATGAACACTGAAGCTTTCTTT
abundance: .; d_gene: TRBD1; j_gene: TRBJ1-1; v_gene: TRBV3-1/TRBV3-2; CDR3aa: CASSSQGVTEAFF; CDR3nt: TGTGCCAGCAGCTCTCAGGGGGTCACTGAAGCTTTCTTT
abundance: .; d_gene: .; j_gene: TRBJ2-1; v_gene: TRBV18; CDR3aa: CASSETMELYNEQFF; CDR3nt: TGTGCCAGCTCAGAGACTATGGAGCTATACAATGAGCAGTTCTTC
abundance: .; d_gene: TRBD1; j_gene: TRBJ1-2; v_gene: TRBV4-3; CDR3aa: CASSQDDRAPLGYTF; CDR3nt: TGCGCCAGCAGCCAAGATGACAGGGCCCCCTTGGGCTACACCTTC
abundance: few; d_gene: .; j_gene: TRBJ1-2; v_gene: TRBV3-1/TRBV3-2; CDR3aa: CASSQDFTGFYGYTF; CDR3nt: TGTGCCAGCAGCCAAGATTTTACAGGATTCTATGGCTACACCTTC
abundance: .; d_gene: .; j_gene: TRBJ2-7; v_gene: TRBV5-4; CDR3aa: CASSPRQDPYEQYF; CDR3nt: TGTGCCAGCAGCCCCCGACAGGATCCCTACGAGCAGTACTTC
abundance: .; d_gene: .; j_gene: TRBJ2-1; v_gene: TRBV28; CDR3aa: CASSTRGGGSGEQFF; CDR3nt: TGTGCCAGCAGCACCAGGGGCGGAGGTTCGGGTGAGCAGTTCTTC
abundance: .; d_gene: TRBD2; j_gene: TRBJ2-7; v_gene: TRBV4-2; CDR3aa: CASSQDISGGSYEQYF; CDR3nt: TGTGCCAGCAGCCAAGATATAAGCGGGGGATCTTACGAGCAGTACTTC
abundance: .; d_gene: TRBD2; j_gene: TRBJ2-5; v_gene: TRBV4-1; CDR3aa: CASSQPAGGKKTQYF; CDR3nt: TGCGCCAGCAGCCAACCGGCGGGGGGGAAAAAGACCCAGTACTTC
abundance: .; d_gene: TRBD1; j_gene: TRBJ2-7; v_gene: TRBV30; CDR3aa: CACLGGTGAEQYF; CDR3nt: TGTGCCTGCCTCGGAGGGACAGGGGCCGAGCAGTACTTC
abundance: few; d_gene: TRBD1; j_gene: TRBJ1-5; v_gene: TRBV7-8; CDR3aa: CATSQGARGNQPQHF; CDR3nt: TGTGCCACCTCCCAGGGGGCCCGGGGCAATCAGCCCCAGCATTTT
abundance: .; d_gene: .; j_gene: TRBJ2-1; v_gene: TRBV24-1; CDR3aa: CATSDSDPLPGEQFF; CDR3nt: TGTGCCACCAGTGATTCCGATCCCCTTCCCGGTGAGCAGTTCTTC
abundance: .; d_gene: .; j_gene: TRBJ1-2; v_gene: TRBV30; CDR3aa: CAWRSSSYGYTF; CDR3nt: TGTGCCTGGAGGTCCTCCAGCTATGGCTACACCTTC
abundance: .; d_gene: .; j_gene: TRBJ2-6; v_gene: TRBV27; CDR3aa: CASSLTLRTGANVLTF; CDR3nt: TGTGCCAGCAGTTTAACCCTCAGGACTGGGGCCAACGTCCTGACTTTC
abundance: .; d_gene: TRBD2; j_gene: TRBJ2-1; v_gene: TRBV3-1/TRBV3-2; CDR3aa: CASSLLAGGYNEQFF; CDR3nt: TGTGCCAGCAGCCTACTAGCGGGGGGTTACAATGAGCAGTTCTTC
abundance: .; d_gene: .; j_gene: TRBJ2-3; v_gene: TRBV3-1/TRBV3-2; CDR3aa: CASSRSWDTTDTQYF; CDR3nt: TGTGCCAGCAGCCGATCCTGGGACACCACAGATACGCAGTATTTT
abundance: .; d_gene: .; j_gene: TRBJ1-1; v_gene: TRBV7-3; CDR3aa: CASSSQGSTEAFF; CDR3nt: TGTGCCAGCAGCTCCCAGGGTTCTACTGAAGCTTTCTTT
abundance: .; d_gene: .; j_gene: TRBJ1-3; v_gene: TRBV30; CDR3aa: CAWRNSGTKENTIYF; CDR3nt: TGTGCCTGGAGGAATTCCGGGACAAAAGAAAACACCATATATTTT
abundance: .; d_gene: TRBD1; j_gene: TRBJ1-2; v_gene: TRBV27; CDR3aa: CASGPNRGNYGYTF; CDR3nt: TGTGCCAGCGGCCCGAACAGGGGGAACTATGGCTACACCTTC
abundance: few; d_gene: TRBD1; j_gene: TRBJ1-1; v_gene: TRBV18; CDR3aa: CASSLDRGNTEAFF; CDR3nt: TGTGCCAGCTCCCTTGACAGGGGGAACACTGAAGCTTTCTTT
abundance: once; d_gene: TRBD1; j_gene: TRBJ1-1; v_gene: TRBV9; CDR3aa: CASSVKDRDRGDAEAFF; CDR3nt: TGTGCCAGCAGCGTAAAAGACAGGGATAGGGGAGACGCTGAAGCTTTCTTT
abundance: .; d_gene: TRBD2; j_gene: TRBJ2-3; v_gene: TRBV10-1; CDR3aa: CASSESTGGSTDTQYF; CDR3nt: TGCGCCAGCAGTGAGTCGACGGGGGGGAGCACAGATACGCAGTATTTT
abundance: .; d_gene: .; j_gene: TRBJ2-4; v_gene: TRBV15; CDR3aa: CATSPGTAGKNIQYF; CDR3nt: TGTGCCACCAGCCCGGGGACAGCGGGCAAAAACATTCAGTACTTC
abundance: .; d_gene: TRBD2; j_gene: TRBJ2-1; v_gene: TRBV7-9; CDR3aa: CASSSIAGGGEQFF; CDR3nt: TGTGCCAGCAGCTCAATAGCGGGAGGTGGTGAGCAGTTCTTC
abundance: .; d_gene: .; j_gene: TRBJ2-1; v_gene: TRBV5-1; CDR3aa: CASSLVVVENNEQFF; CDR3nt: TGCGCCAGCAGCCTGGTGGTGGTAGAAAACAATGAGCAGTTCTTC
abundance: .; d_gene: .; j_gene: TRBJ1-2; v_gene: TRBV19; CDR3aa: CASSSLPANYGYTF; CDR3nt: TGTGCCAGTAGTTCTCTTCCAGCTAACTATGGCTACACCTTC
abundance: .; d_gene: TRBD2; j_gene: TRBJ2-3; v_gene: TRBV14; CDR3aa: CASSQDLLAGVDTQYF; CDR3nt: TGTGCCAGCAGCCAAGACCTTCTAGCGGGGGTAGATACGCAGTATTTT
abundance: .; d_gene: TRBD1; j_gene: TRBJ2-3; v_gene: TRBV10-3; CDR3aa: CAITGQGADTQYF; CDR3nt: TGTGCCATCACCGGACAGGGCGCAGATACGCAGTATTTT
abundance: .; d_gene: TRBD1; j_gene: TRBJ1-6; v_gene: TRBV5-1; CDR3aa: CASSLVGQRSYNSPLHF; CDR3nt: TGCGCCAGCAGCTTGGTGGGACAGAGGTCCTATAATTCACCCCTCCACTTT
abundance: .; d_gene: TRBD1; j_gene: TRBJ2-1; v_gene: TRBV5-1; CDR3aa: CASSLVGQGVYNEQFF; CDR3nt: TGCGCCAGCAGCTTGGTGGGACAGGGGGTGTACAATGAGCAGTTCTTC
abundance: .; d_gene: TRBD2; j_gene: TRBJ2-4; v_gene: TRBV15; CDR3aa: CATSRDGLAGGGAKNIQYF; CDR3nt: TGTGCCACCAGCAGAGATGGGCTAGCGGGAGGGGGAGCCAAAAACATTCAGTACTTC
abundance: .; d_gene: .; j_gene: TRBJ2-1; v_gene: TRBV3-1/TRBV3-2; CDR3aa: CASSLLRTSYNEQFF; CDR3nt: TGTGCCAGCAGCCTACTTCGAACCTCCTACAATGAGCAGTTCTTC
abundance: .; d_gene: .; j_gene: TRBJ1-3; v_gene: TRBV5-1; CDR3aa: CASSSDSGNTIYF; CDR3nt: TGCGCCAGCAGCTCAGACTCTGGAAACACCATATATTTT
abundance: .; d_gene: .; j_gene: TRBJ2-5; v_gene: TRBV19; CDR3aa: CASSPYIGDRTQYF; CDR3nt: TGTGCCAGTAGCCCTTATATAGGAGACCGGACCCAGTACTTC
abundance: .; d_gene: .; j_gene: TRBJ2-7; v_gene: TRBV27; CDR3aa: CASSPAPPSGSYEQYF; CDR3nt: TGTGCCAGCAGTCCCGCCCCACCCAGCGGGTCCTACGAGCAGTACTTC
abundance: .; d_gene: TRBD2; j_gene: TRBJ2-1; v_gene: TRBV27; CDR3aa: CASSSLAGGPNEQFF; CDR3nt: TGTGCCAGCAGTTCCCTAGCGGGGGGGCCCAATGAGCAGTTCTTC
abundance: .; d_gene: TRBD1; j_gene: TRBJ2-6; v_gene: TRBV19; CDR3aa: CASSRGTGPLGANVLTF; CDR3nt: TGTGCCAGTAGCAGGGGGACAGGACCTTTAGGGGCCAACGTCCTGACTTTC
abundance: .; d_gene: .; j_gene: TRBJ1-2; v_gene: TRBV5-4; CDR3aa: CASSHPSGDSSGYTF; CDR3nt: TGTGCCAGCAGCCACCCTAGCGGGGATTCAAGTGGCTACACCTTC
abundance: .; d_gene: TRBD1; j_gene: TRBJ1-2; v_gene: TRBV5-4; CDR3aa: CASSFSGTANYGYTF; CDR3nt: TGTGCCAGCAGCTTCTCCGGGACAGCGAACTATGGCTACACCTTC
abundance: few; d_gene: .; j_gene: TRBJ1-2; v_gene: TRBV18; CDR3aa: CASSPPGAYGYTF; CDR3nt: TGTGCCAGCTCACCACCGGGAGCTTATGGCTACACCTTC
abundance: .; d_gene: .; j_gene: TRBJ2-5; v_gene: TRBV4-2; CDR3aa: CASSQGSRLETQYF; CDR3nt: TGTGCCAGCAGCCAAGGTAGTAGACTAGAGACCCAGTACTTC